Below are 12 T cell receptor beta chains sequenced from a single sample in a study of long-term antiretroviral therapy in people with HIV. Running of the v3.0 immunoSEQ assay took place at survey level. Data came from immunoSEQ multiplex PCR; TCRdb stores just in-frame clones and leaves some out. The table shows over 35,000 clones, with more than 80% occurring only once. The sequenced sample was unsorted PBMCs, obtained 3.4 years after starting antiretroviral therapy. The receptors here all came from a young man with HIV.

This clone is a singleton in its sample. The chain links TRBV27 to TRBJ1-2; D gene ambiguous. Trimming took 4 bases from V and 7 from J, leaving 13 bases between them. CDR3 length: 13 residues. Germline V gene data show CDR1 as MNHEY and CDR2 as SMNVEV (reference sequence). Written as DNA, the CDR3 is TGTGCCAGCAGTTCAGGCCTGGCGGCTGGCTACACCTTC. It encodes CASSSGLAAGYTF.

The chain has TRBV7-2 and TRBJ2-7; D is perhaps TRBD1 (6 bases). The V gene lost 2 bases and the J gene lost 3 bases, with 14 bases spanning the gap. CDR1 and CDR2 (germline): SGHTA, FQGNSA. The CDR3 length is 15 residues. The CDR3 loop is CASSLSSQQGYEQYF. Written as DNA, the CDR3 is TGTGCCAGCAGCTTAAGCTCCCAACAGGGCTACGAGCAGTACTTC. Using reference TRBV7-2 and TRBJ2-7 for the parts outside the CDR3, the full variable domain is GAGVSQSPSNKVTEKGKDVELRCDPISGHTALYWYRQSLGQGLEFLIYFQGNSAPDKSGLPSDRFSAERTGGSVSTLTIQRTQQEDSAVYLCASSLSSQQGYEQYFGPGTRLTVT.

The genes are TRBV25-1 and TRBJ2-2; 7 nucleotides align to TRBD2. The CDR3 consists of 11 residues. The V gene's germline CDR1 is MGHDK and CDR2 SYGVNS. The CDR3 here is CAAGATGELFF. The CDR3 nucleotides read TGTGCTGCGGGAGCCACCGGGGAGCTGTTTTTT.

The gene calls are TRBV5-4 and TRBJ2-7, with TRBD2 matching 13 bases. The germline V gene encodes CDR1 SGHNT and CDR2 YYREEE (reference sequence). V lost 4 bases to trimming and J lost 7 bases; unmatched junction nucleotides: 8. This CDR3 spans 15 amino acids. The CDR3 sequence: CASSPGTSGETEQYF. CDR3 DNA: TGTGCCAGCAGCCCGGGGACTAGCGGGGAAACTGAGCAGTACTTC.

This sequence joins TRBV15 and TRBJ1-1; the match to TRBD1 covers 9 bases. Germline lookup yields CDR1 LNHNV and CDR2 YYDKDF (reference sequence). This CDR3 has 15 amino acids. The junction had 5 bases not matched to a gene; V was cut back by 3 bases and J by 3 bases. The CDR3: CATSRVTGGYTEAFF. The CDR3 coding sequence is TGTGCCACCAGCAGGGTTACAGGGGGCTACACTGAAGCTTTCTTT.

This chain uses TRBV7-6 with TRBJ2-7; 8 nucleotides agree with TRBD1. The CDR3 has 16 residues. Losses at the gene ends were 5 bases for V and 5 bases for J; bases not matched to a gene: 14. In germline, CDR1 is SGHVS, CDR2 FNYEAQ. The CDR3 bases are TGTGCCAGCAGCAGACGAGCCGGGACAGGCGTCCACGAGCAGTACTTC. Translating gives CASSRRAGTGVHEQYF.

The chain combines TRBV11-3 with TRBJ1-3; D is uncertain. With 1 base removed from V and 0 bases from J, the gap between germline ends came to 10 bases. The germline V gene encodes CDR1 SGHNT and CDR2 YENEEA. This CDR3 spans 16 amino acids. The CDR3 DNA follows: TGTGCCAGCAGCTTAGGGGCCTCCCTCTCTGGAAACACCATATATTTT. It is translated as CASSLGASLSGNTIYF.

Concerning this clone: The junction departs from the called germline gene at one end, perhaps through a read error. The chain is built from TRBV20-1 and TRBJ1-4, with 9 nucleotides matching TRBD1. The CDR3 has 10 amino acids. Germline V gene data show CDR1 as DFQATT and CDR2 as SNEGSKA (reference sequence). Written as DNA, the CDR3 is TGCAGTGCGCCTCCAGACAGGGGGATTTTT. It encodes CSAPPDRGIF.

This chain links TRBV13 with TRBJ2-3; D may match TRBD1 or TRBD2 (5 bases each). Per germline, CDR1 PRHDT and CDR2 FYEKMQ (reference sequence). Trimming pared 4 bases from V and 6 bases from J, leaving 20 bases between. The CDR3 spans 16 residues. CDR3 protein: CASSSARGRLTDTQYF. Written as DNA, the CDR3 is TGTGCCAGCAGCTCCGCTCGGGGACGCCTCACGGATACGCAGTATTTT.

This clone appeared a few times. J is TRBJ2-7 and V is TRBV10-1; TRBD1 or TRBD2 may be the D gene (6 bases each). The CDR3 has 15 residues. The germline V gene encodes CDR1 WNHNN and CDR2 SYGVQD (reference sequence). Trimming stripped 10 bases from V and 6 bases from J, with 25 bases between. CDR3 sequence: CATGVGQGRLGEQYF. CDR3 bases: TGCGCCACCGGGGTGGGGCAGGGGAGGTTAGGCGAGCAGTACTTC.

V usage is TRBV30 and J usage is TRBJ1-4; weak D call: TRBD1 (6 bases). The CDR3 spans 14 residues. Germline V gene lookup returns CDR1 GTSNPN and CDR2 SVGIG (reference sequence). The ends were cut back, 1 base at V and 12 bases at J, with 18 bases in the middle. For the CDR3, the DNA is TGTGCCTGGAGTGCGAGGACAGCGAATGGGGAACTGTTTTTT. Translating it yields CAWSARTANGELFF.

This rearrangement joins TRBV28 to TRBJ2-7; 13 positions match TRBD2. Germline lookup yields CDR1 MDHEN and CDR2 SYDVKM. The ends lost 6 bases at V and 5 bases at J; junction bases unmatched: 4. This CDR3 is 14 amino acids long. The CDR3 loop reads CASSMGLAGHEQYF. The CDR3 DNA reads TGTGCCAGCAGCATGGGACTAGCGGGACACGAGCAGTACTTC.